The 16 T cell receptor beta chains listed next were all sequenced from one sample in a study of T cell changes during pregnancy in multiple sclerosis. Repertoires were generated with immunoSEQ multiplex PCR, while TCRdb's copy carries only in-frame clones and drops some. Altogether about 74,000 clones are present, just under 95% being singletons, with the ten largest covering roughly 3.7%. The sequences come from peripheral blood, collected after pregnancy. The receptors come from a female donor in good health, enrolled as a control in a pregnancy study.

The chain employs TRBV7-6 and TRBJ2-1; 7 nucleotides match TRBD2. CDR1 and CDR2 (germline): SGHVS, FNYEAQ. The CDR3 has 16 amino acids. V lost 2 bases to trimming and J lost 7 bases; unmatched junction nucleotides: 11. The CDR3 coding sequence is TGTGCCAGCAGCTTAACATCGGGAGCAGCGGGGAATGAGCAGTTCTTC. Its translation: CASSLTSGAAGNEQFF.

The chain uses TRBV6-6 and TRBJ1-1; weak D call: TRBD1 (5 bases). The CDR3 sequence is 15 residues long. Per germline, CDR1 MNHNY and CDR2 SVGAGI (reference sequence). V was shortened by 3 bases and J by 3 bases, with 14 bases between the two germline ends. The CDR3: CASSYGGARYTEAFF. CDR3 bases: TGTGCCAGCAGTTATGGTGGGGCAAGGTACACTGAAGCTTTCTTT.

The V call is TRBV28, the J call TRBJ1-6, with a possible D match to TRBD1 (6 bases). There are 16 residues in the CDR3. The germline V gene has CDR1 MDHEN and CDR2 SYDVKM. V lost 2 bases, J lost 4 bases, and 12 bases lay in between. This CDR3 reads CASSLAAGDYNSPLHF. The CDR3 DNA reads as TGTGCCAGCAGTTTAGCTGCAGGGGATTATAATTCACCCCTCCACTTT. The complete variable domain, with remaining parts taken from reference TRBV28 and TRBJ1-6, reads DVKVTQSSRYLVKRTGEKVFLECVQDMDHENMFWYRQDPGLGLRLIYFSYDVKMKEKGDIPEGYSVSREKKERFSLILESASTNQTSMYLCASSLAAGDYNSPLHFGNGTRLTVT.

The chain joins TRBV19 to TRBJ1-1, with D hard to call. The germline gives CDR1 LNHDA, CDR2 SQIVND (reference sequence). The CDR3 totals 13 residues. V shed 3 bases and J shed 1 base, with 6 bases lying between them. The chain's CDR3 is CASSMGANTEAFF. CDR3 nucleotides: TGTGCCAGTAGTATGGGAGCGAACACTGAAGCTTTCTTT.

The rearrangement joins TRBV2 to TRBJ2-7, with D tentatively TRBD1 (5 bases). This CDR3 has 12 residues. Germline V CDR1 and CDR2: SNHLY, FYNNEI. V gave up 6 bases and J gave up 6 bases, with 12 bases separating them. CDR3 in amino acids: CASRQSRAEQYF. The CDR3 DNA reads TGTGCCAGCAGGCAGAGCAGGGCCGAGCAGTACTTC.

V gene TRBV14 combines with J gene TRBJ1-4, with D unresolved. V was clipped by 1 base and J by 2 bases, with 11 bases between them. The CDR3 runs to 16 residues. The germline gives CDR1 SGHDN, CDR2 FVKESK. The CDR3 bases are TGTGCCAGCAGCCAAGTGGGCGCCAGCACTAATGAAAAACTGTTTTTT. It encodes CASSQVGASTNEKLFF.

This clone was seen only a few times. The chain couples TRBV28 to TRBJ1-1, with a possible D match to TRBD1 (5 bases). V lost 2 bases to trimming and J lost 4 bases, with 5 bases between them. This CDR3 contains 12 residues. Germline loops: CDR1 MDHEN, CDR2 SYDVKM. The CDR3 nucleotides are TGTGCCAGCAGTTTAGGGGCCACTGAAGCTTTCTTT. Protein product: CASSLGATEAFF.

The gene calls are TRBV2 and TRBJ2-7; 8 positions agree with TRBD1. V lost 3 bases and J lost 3; bases outside the gene matches: 4. CDR3 length: 14 residues. Germline V CDR1 and CDR2: SNHLY, FYNNEI. The CDR3 here is CASSDGTGFYEQYF. CDR3 coding DNA: TGTGCCAGCAGTGACGGGACAGGATTCTACGAGCAGTACTTC.

As DNA, the CDR3 is TGTGCCAGCAGTGCCAGGCTCAGGGGGCTATTGAACACTGAAGCTTTCTTT. Amino acids: CASSARLRGLLNTEAFF. This chain uses TRBV6-1 with TRBJ1-1, with 8 positions matching TRBD1. V lost 4 bases to trimming and J lost 0 bases; unmatched junction nucleotides: 10. The CDR3 runs 17 residues. CDR1 is MNHNS, CDR2 SASEGT, per germline.

The gene calls are TRBV4-3 and TRBJ2-7, with 8 nucleotides matching TRBD1. The CDR3 is 14 amino acids. The J segment lost 2 bases and the V segment lost 6 bases, leaving 6 bases of the junction unmatched. Germline V gene data show CDR1 as LGHNA and CDR2 as YSLEER. This chain's CDR3 is CASSTGTGAYEQYF. The CDR3 DNA is TGCGCCAGCAGTACCGGGACAGGAGCCTACGAGCAGTACTTC.

The chain has TRBV7-2 and TRBJ2-1; 9 bases are shared with TRBD1. V was pared by 5 bases and J by 2 bases, with 4 bases of the junction left unmatched. The CDR3 spans 15 residues. Looked up from germline, CDR1 is SGHTA and CDR2 is FQGNSA. CDR3 residues: CASSGTGRTYNEQFF. The DNA for the CDR3 is TGTGCCAGCAGCGGGACAGGGAGGACCTACAATGAGCAGTTCTTC.

The chain couples TRBV18 to TRBJ2-3; 8 bases fit TRBD2. This CDR3 contains 16 residues. Germline CDR1 and CDR2: KGHSH and LQKENI. V lost 3 bases, J lost 10 bases, and 15 bases stayed unmatched. The DNA of the CDR3 is TGTGCCAGCTCACCGATTCCCGGGACTAGAAAATCCGCGCAGTATTTT. Protein sequence: CASSPIPGTRKSAQYF. The variable domain in full, completed from reference TRBV18 and TRBJ2-3, reads NAGVMQNPRHLVRRRGQEARLRCSPMKGHSHVYWYRQLPEEGLKFMVYLQKENIIDESGMPKERFSAEFPKEGPSILRIQQVVRGDSAAYFCASSPIPGTRKSAQYFGPGTRLTVL.

This clone is a singleton in its sample. The chain uses TRBV7-2 and TRBJ2-5; TRBD1 agrees at 7 bases. Germline V gene lookup returns CDR1 SGHTA and CDR2 FQGNSA. There are 13 residues in the CDR3. V dropped 5 bases and J dropped 6; count of bases not matched to a gene: 6. CDR3 nucleotides: TGTGCCAGCAGCCAGACAGGGACAAAGACCCAGTACTTC. It codes for CASSQTGTKTQYF.

This sequence joins TRBV7-9 and TRBJ2-5, with 8 bases that match TRBD2. The J segment lost 4 bases and the V segment lost 5 bases, leaving 12 bases of the junction unmatched. Germline V gives CDR1 SEHNR, CDR2 FQNEAQ (reference sequence). The CDR3 is 16 residues long. The CDR3 region is CASSERAAGVGETQYF. For the CDR3, the DNA is TGTGCCAGCAGCGAGCGGGCAGCGGGAGTGGGAGAGACCCAGTACTTC.

The chain uses TRBV10-3 and TRBJ2-1, with a weak D call TRBD2 (5 bases). With 3 bases removed from V and 8 bases from J, the gap between germline ends came to 14 bases. Germline V CDR1 and CDR2: ENHRY, SYGVKD. The length of the CDR3 is 14 residues. The CDR3 DNA follows: TGTGCCATCAGTGAATCACTAGATGGGGATGAGCAGTTCTTC. Translating it yields CAISESLDGDEQFF.

This sequence joins TRBV7-9 and TRBJ1-5; TRBD1 matches at 7 bases. V dropped 4 bases and J dropped 8; count of bases not matched to a gene: 11. Germline CDR1 reads SEHNR; CDR2 reads FQNEAQ (reference sequence). This CDR3 region has 15 residues. The CDR3 DNA is TGTGCCAGCAGCTACACCGGGACAGAAGGGGAGCCCCAGCATTTT. It translates to CASSYTGTEGEPQHF.